This TCR beta chain was documented in a study of blood T cell repertoires in COVID-19. Whole-study context: Spain, Italy and the United States supplied samples that represented acute and convalescent COVID-19. PBMCs, B-cell-depleted T cells, or T cells provided the cDNA or gDNA that made up the material.

Per the original methods: It was from reference gene primer amplification that nucleated cell counts were estimated. Produced via immunoSEQ multiplex PCR; TCRdb's table is partial and in-frame only. D and trimming were read from the DNA, whereas the V and J calls and clone size are those reported in that table. The table lists approximately 75,000 clones, about four fifths of them singletons. Germline-derived CDR1 and CDR2 are KGHSH and LQKENI. V lost 11 bases and J lost 0, with 11 bases in between. The CDR3 has 13 residues. The sample was peripheral blood. The chain has TRBV18 and TRBJ1-5; no definite D call. This receptor was identified in a woman aged 80 or over with acute or convalescent COVID-19. DNA of the CDR3: TGTGCCTCCCGGAGAGATAGCAATCAGCCCCAGCATTTT. Its translation is CASRRDSNQPQHF.